Following are 3 T cell receptor beta chains from one sample sequenced in a study of PD-1 blockade in mismatch repair-deficient tumors. The method was immunoSEQ multiplex PCR; TCRdb's version includes in-frame clones alone and lacks a portion of them. Altogether more than 15,000 clones are present, roughly 80% being singletons, with the ten largest covering nearly 3.5%. Specimen: PBMCs, collected 4 weeks after starting pembrolizumab. The receptors were gathered from an adult with mismatch repair-deficient cancer.

This clone was detected once. The rearrangement joins TRBV9 to TRBJ2-1, with TRBD2 matching 14 bases. Germline V gene data show CDR1 as SGDLS and CDR2 as YYNGEE. The J segment lost 2 bases and the V segment lost 1 base, leaving 5 bases of the junction unmatched. This CDR3 region has 18 residues. CDR3 DNA: TGTGCCAGCAGCGTAAGAGAGACTAGCGGGAGGGCCTACAATGAGCAGTTCTTC. Translation: CASSVRETSGRAYNEQFF.

The chain couples TRBV6-5 to TRBJ2-3; 8 nucleotides align to TRBD2. The trim removed 6 bases at V and 0 bases at J, leaving 5 bases unmatched. This CDR3 has 15 amino acids. Germline-derived CDR1 and CDR2 are MNHEY and SVGAGI. The CDR3 protein is CASSPSGPSTDTQYF. The CDR3, as DNA: TGTGCCAGCAGCCCTAGCGGGCCTAGCACAGATACGCAGTATTTT.

CDR3 sequence reads: CASSILADSNQPQHF. CDR3 DNA sequence: TGTGCCAGTAGTATTCTGGCGGATAGCAATCAGCCCCAGCATTTT. The V and J genes are TRBV19 and TRBJ1-5; D unresolved. This CDR3 region has 15 residues. Per germline, CDR1 LNHDA and CDR2 SQIVND (reference sequence). The V end lost 3 bases, the J end lost 0 bases, and 9 bases lay between the germline ends. Combining the CDR3 with reference TRBV19 and TRBJ1-5 gives the whole variable domain DGGITQSPKYLFRKEGQNVTLSCEQNLNHDAMYWYRQDPGQGLRLIYYSQIVNDFQKGDIAEGYSVSREKKESFPLTVTSAQKNPTAFYLCASSILADSNQPQHFGDGTRLSIL.